Listed here are 21 T cell receptor beta chains from one sample, sequenced in a study of blood T cell repertoires in COVID-19. Only in-frame clones appear in the TCRdb table, and some are missing; sequencing was by immunoSEQ multiplex PCR. The sample lists 190,000 or so clones, 87% occurring once. Specimen: peripheral blood. Receptor source: a woman aged 18-29 years who had recovered from COVID-19.

The chain is built from TRBV5-1 and TRBJ2-7; D perhaps matches TRBD2 (6 bases). This CDR3 comprises 13 residues. V lost 2 bases to trimming and J lost 5 bases, with 11 bases between them. Germline V gene data show CDR1 as SGHRS and CDR2 as YFSETQ. CDR3 region: CASSFGGADEQYF. For the CDR3, the DNA is TGCGCCAGCAGCTTTGGAGGGGCCGACGAGCAGTACTTC. The full variable domain, completed using reference TRBV5-1 and TRBJ2-7, is KAGVTQTPRYLIKTRGQQVTLSCSPISGHRSVSWYQQTPGQGLQFLFEYFSETQRNKGNFPGRFSGRQFSNSRSEMNVSTLELGDSALYLCASSFGGADEQYFGPGTRLTVT.

This chain uses TRBV7-9 with TRBJ2-7, with D possibly matching TRBD2 (5 bases). Germline assignment: CDR1 SEHNR and CDR2 FQNEAQ (reference sequence). The CDR3 runs to 15 residues. Trimming pared 0 bases from V and 0 bases from J, leaving 9 bases between. The CDR3, as DNA: TGTGCCAGCAGCTTAGCGGGAGCCAGCTCCTACGAGCAGTACTTC. It is translated as CASSLAGASSYEQYF. Using reference TRBV7-9 and TRBJ2-7 for the parts outside the CDR3, the full variable domain is DTGVSQNPRHKITKRGQNVTFRCDPISEHNRLYWYRQTLGQGPEFLTYFQNEAQLEKSRLLSDRFSAERPKGSFSTLEIQRTEQGDSAMYLCASSLAGASSYEQYFGPGTRLTVT.

The chain recombines TRBV20-1 with TRBJ2-1; D not certain. Germline V gene data show CDR1 as DFQATT and CDR2 as SNEGSKA (reference sequence). V was trimmed by 6 bases and J by 10 bases, leaving 10 bases between them. The CDR3 covers 10 residues. The CDR3 DNA reads as TGCAGTGCCATAGCAAGAGAGCAGTTCTTC. Its translation: CSAIAREQFF.

The gene calls are TRBV7-9 and TRBJ1-1, with 9 bases that match TRBD1. Germline CDR1 SEHNR, CDR2 FQNEAQ (reference sequence). CDR3 length: 15 amino acids. V trimming: 7 bases; J trimming: 5 bases; junction bases outside the gene matches: 11. CDR3 nucleotide sequence: TGTGCCAGCACCGCTCGGGGGACAGGGTGGACTGAAGCTTTCTTT. Residues: CASTARGTGWTEAFF.

This chain uses TRBV18 with TRBJ2-2; 9 positions agree with TRBD1. Germline lookup yields CDR1 KGHSH and CDR2 LQKENI. This CDR3 contains 16 residues. J gave up 1 base and V 6 bases, and 6 bases lay outside the gene matches. The CDR3 DNA reads as TGTGCCAGCTCCCTCGGGACAGGGAAGAACACCGGGGAGCTGTTTTTT. As protein: CASSLGTGKNTGELFF.

This chain uses TRBV5-6 with TRBJ2-2, with a possible D match to TRBD2 (6 bases). The germline CDR1 and CDR2 sequences are SGHDT and YYEEEE. This CDR3 contains 15 residues. V gave up 2 bases and J gave up 7 bases, with 15 bases separating them. The CDR3 region has the DNA TGTGCCAGCAGCTTTCGGCGCAGGGAGGTCGGGGAGCTGTTTTTT. Its protein is CASSFRRREVGELFF.

This clone has just one count. The rearrangement links TRBV9 to TRBJ2-7; 7 positions match TRBD1. The V segment lost 4 bases and the J segment 6 bases; nucleotides outside the gene matches: 7. CDR3 size: 13 residues. The germline CDR1 and CDR2 sequences are SGDLS and YYNGEE. DNA for the CDR3: TGTGCCAGCAGCCCCAGACAGGGAACCGAGCAGTACTTC. Translation: CASSPRQGTEQYF. Full variable domain (rest looked up from reference TRBV9 and TRBJ2-7): DSGVTQTPKHLITATGQRVTLRCSPRSGDLSVYWYQQSLDQGLQFLIQYYNGEERAKGNILERFSAQQFPDLHSELNLSSLELGDSALYFCASSPRQGTEQYFGPGTRLTVT.

The chain joins TRBV24-1 to TRBJ2-1; 10 bases align to TRBD2. Trimming at V came to 5 bases and at J to 5 bases, leaving 11 bases not matched to a gene. Germline lookup yields CDR1 KGHDR and CDR2 SFDVKD. The CDR3 has 17 residues. The CDR3 DNA sequence: TGTGCCACCAGTGGACTTACTAGCGGGGCTTCTGACAATGAGCAGTTCTTC. It is translated as CATSGLTSGASDNEQFF.

J is TRBJ1-6 and V is TRBV7-2; weak D call: TRBD1 (6 bases). Per germline, CDR1 SGHTA and CDR2 FQGNSA. This CDR3 comprises 15 residues. Between the trimmed V and J ends, which lost 1 base and 8 bases, there was a span of 12 bases. The CDR3 protein is CASSLGGTLDSPLHF. The CDR3 nucleotides are TGTGCCAGCAGCTTAGGTGGGACACTAGATTCACCCCTCCACTTT. Filled out from reference TRBV7-2 and TRBJ1-6, the complete variable domain reads GAGVSQSPSNKVTEKGKDVELRCDPISGHTALYWYRQSLGQGLEFLIYFQGNSAPDKSGLPSDRFSAERTGGSVSTLTIQRTQQEDSAVYLCASSLGGTLDSPLHFGNGTRLTVT.

The chain uses TRBV4-1 and TRBJ2-1; possible D gene TRBD2, 6 bases. This CDR3 has 14 amino acids. V was cut by 2 bases and J by 5 bases, with 10 bases left in between. Germline CDR1 and CDR2: MGHRA and YSYEKL. CDR3 amino acids: CASSQPGLNNEQFF. CDR3 in DNA: TGCGCCAGCAGCCAACCGGGACTTAACAATGAGCAGTTCTTC.

The chain combines TRBV7-2 with TRBJ2-3, with a tentative D call TRBD2 (6 bases). This CDR3 contains 15 residues. Trimming stripped 1 base from V and 4 bases from J, with 12 bases between. CDR1 SGHTA and CDR2 FQGNSA come from the germline V gene. The CDR3 region has the DNA TGTGCCAGCAGCTTAGTTTCATGGGAGGCAGATACGCAGTATTTT. This translates into CASSLVSWEADTQYF.

The genes are TRBV6-2 or TRBV6-3 and TRBJ1-2, with 8 bases fitting TRBD1. This CDR3 spans 12 amino acids. Trimming took 6 bases from V and 7 from J; bases not matched to a gene: 4. Germline loops: CDR1 MNHEY, CDR2 SVGEGT. The CDR3 loop is CASSGQGGGYTF. CDR3 sequence (DNA): TGTGCCAGCAGCGGACAGGGTGGTGGCTACACCTTC.

This clone was seen a few times. CDR3: CASSTGGAGVSPLHF. The CDR3 DNA reads as TGTGCCAGCAGTACAGGGGGCGCGGGGGTCTCACCCCTCCACTTT. The chain is built from TRBV28 and TRBJ1-6; 9 nucleotides align to TRBD1. Germline V gene data show CDR1 as MDHEN and CDR2 as SYDVKM. Unmatched junction bases numbered 9, after V lost 5 bases and J lost 10 bases. There are 15 residues in the CDR3. The entire variable domain, with the rest obtained from reference TRBV28 and TRBJ1-6, is as follows: DVKVTQSSRYLVKRTGEKVFLECVQDMDHENMFWYRQDPGLGLRLIYFSYDVKMKEKGDIPEGYSVSREKKERFSLILESASTNQTSMYLCASSTGGAGVSPLHFGNGTRLTVT.

The table lists this clone with a count of one. The chain carries TRBV18 and TRBJ2-7; 11 bases fit TRBD2. V was pared by 3 bases and J by 2 bases, with 3 bases of the junction left unmatched. The CDR3 consists of 15 residues. Germline CDR1 and CDR2: KGHSH and LQKENI. CDR3 DNA: TGTGCCAGCTCACCTACTAGCGGGGGAACCTACGAGCAGTACTTC. This translates into CASSPTSGGTYEQYF.

For this clone: This sample also contains other DNA sequences that code for the same CDR3. The chain uses TRBV18 and TRBJ1-5; possibly TRBD1 for D (5 bases). This CDR3 has 13 amino acids. Trimming took 3 bases from V and 5 from J, leaving 8 bases between them. Germline V gene lookup returns CDR1 KGHSH and CDR2 LQKENI. The DNA of the CDR3 is TGTGCCAGCTCACCGGGGGGGGATCAGCCCCAGCATTTT. The encoded protein is CASSPGGDQPQHF.

The CDR3 sequence: CASSPQGAETEAFF. CDR3 bases: TGTGCCAGCTCACCACAGGGGGCGGAGACTGAAGCTTTCTTT. The chain recombines TRBV18 with TRBJ1-1, with 7 bases aligning to TRBD1. V trimming: 1 base; J trimming: 5 bases; junction bases outside the gene matches: 4. This CDR3 is 14 amino acids long. From germline, CDR1 is KGHSH and CDR2 LQKENI.

CDR3 protein: CASSQFAGVNTGELFF. Here the CDR3 DNA reads TGCGCCAGCAGCCAATTCGCGGGAGTGAACACCGGGGAGCTGTTTTTT. The gene calls are TRBV4-3 and TRBJ2-2; TRBD2 matches 7 bases. This CDR3 is 16 amino acids long. V lost 2 bases, J lost 1 base, and 4 bases stayed unmatched. CDR1 is LGHNA, CDR2 YSLEER, per germline.

In its sample, this clone was seen once. The chain recombines TRBV3-1 (or the pseudogene TRBV3-2) with TRBJ1-2, with D maybe TRBD1 (6 bases). V was pared by 4 bases and J by 3 bases, with 15 bases between. This CDR3 is 15 amino acids long. Germline CDR1 is LGHDT and CDR2 is YNNKEL (reference sequence). The CDR3 sequence: CASSPLQGPHYGYTF. CDR3 coding DNA: TGTGCCAGCAGCCCCCTACAGGGCCCTCACTATGGCTACACCTTC.

The genes are TRBV5-4 and TRBJ2-6; D ambiguous. The CDR3 extends over 15 amino acids. Germline V lookup: CDR1 SGHNT, CDR2 YYREEE (reference sequence). The ends were cut back, 4 bases at V and 0 bases at J, with 8 bases in the middle. CDR3 nucleotide sequence: TGTGCCAGCAGCACTGTGTCCTCTGGGGCCAACGTCCTGACTTTC. This gives the protein CASSTVSSGANVLTF.

The chain uses TRBV9 and TRBJ1-4; 9 nucleotides agree with TRBD1. This CDR3 spans 17 amino acids. Germline lookup yields CDR1 SGDLS and CDR2 YYNGEE. Germline trimming cut 3 bases from V and 5 bases from J; bases unmatched to any gene: 11. In nucleotides, the CDR3 is TGTGCCAGCAGCGCCTCGAGCGGGACAGGGTCAAATGAAAAACTGTTTTTT. Translating gives CASSASSGTGSNEKLFF. The full variable domain, completed using reference TRBV9 and TRBJ1-4, is DSGVTQTPKHLITATGQRVTLRCSPRSGDLSVYWYQQSLDQGLQFLIQYYNGEERAKGNILERFSAQQFPDLHSELNLSSLELGDSALYFCASSASSGTGSNEKLFFGSGTQLSVL.

V and J are TRBV5-3 and TRBJ1-1; TRBD1 agrees at 7 bases. TRBV5-3 carries the ORF label, with uncertain function. Losses at the gene ends were 0 bases for V and 6 bases for J; bases not matched to a gene: 2. The CDR3 is 13 amino acids. The CDR3 nucleotides read TGTGCCAGAAGCTTGGAAACAGGGGCTGAAGCTTTCTTT. This sequence encodes CARSLETGAEAFF.